The 26 T cell receptor beta chains in this list originate from one sample, sequenced in a study of control samples from healthy donors and cancer patients. Assay: immunoSEQ multiplex PCR; the TCRdb copy retains only in-frame clones and omits some. This table holds roughly 400,000 clones, around nine tenths found once. Sequencing was carried out using PBMCs. Receptors originate from a man in his forties with head and neck cancer.

This sequence joins TRBV5-1 and TRBJ1-1; D remains unclear. V lost 0 bases and J 3 bases, leaving 6 bases between the germline ends. CDR3 length: 13 amino acids. Germline V gene sequence: CDR1 SGHRS, CDR2 YFSETQ. The CDR3 reads CASSLARYTEAFF. In nucleotides, the CDR3 is TGCGCCAGCAGCTTGGCGAGGTACACTGAAGCTTTCTTT.

The chain couples TRBV6-5 to TRBJ2-2; 9 bases are shared with TRBD2. The CDR3 is 15 residues long. After removal of 7 bases from V and 1 base from J, the junction contained 4 bases not matched to a gene. CDR1 is MNHEY, CDR2 SVGAGI, per germline. This chain's CDR3 is CASTNSGRNTGELFF. DNA of the CDR3: TGTGCCAGCACTAATAGCGGGAGGAACACCGGGGAGCTGTTTTTT.

The CDR3 sequence is CASSTDMNTEAFF. In DNA, the CDR3 is TGCGCCAGCAGTACTGATATGAACACTGAAGCTTTCTTT. The chain joins TRBV10-1 to TRBJ1-1, with D unresolved. CDR1 WNHNN and CDR2 SYGVQD come from the germline V gene (reference sequence). The CDR3 is made up of 13 amino acids. V shed 5 bases and J shed 0 bases, with 7 bases lying between them.

The chain joins TRBV11-1 to TRBJ2-1; perhaps TRBD2 as D (6 bases). Germline V CDR1 and CDR2: SGHAT, FQDESV (reference sequence). The ends were cut back, 1 base at V and 7 bases at J, with 14 bases in the middle. This CDR3 region has 15 residues. The CDR3, as DNA: TGTGCCAGCAGCTTAGGCGGGGAGGAGAAGAATGAGCAGTTCTTC. It yields the protein CASSLGGEEKNEQFF.

The rearrangement links TRBV10-2 to TRBJ2-1; 7 bases line up with TRBD2. V trimming: 5 bases; J trimming: 4 bases; junction bases outside the gene matches: 5. Germline values: CDR1 WSHSY, CDR2 SAAADI. This CDR3 spans 14 amino acids. CDR3 nucleotide sequence: TGCGCCAGCAGTAGGAGCGGGGTTTACAATGAGCAGTTCTTC. Encoded protein: CASSRSGVYNEQFF.

The chain uses TRBV7-2 and TRBJ2-7; 10 bases are shared with TRBD1. The CDR3 loop spans 16 amino acids. The V gene end was trimmed by 6 bases and the J gene end by 2 bases; junction bases not matched to a gene: 10. Germline lookup yields CDR1 SGHTA and CDR2 FQGNSA. The CDR3 bases are TGTGCCAGCAGTTTAATTGGACAGGGGGTTACCTACGAGCAGTACTTC. Protein sequence: CASSLIGQGVTYEQYF. The whole variable domain, remainder taken from reference TRBV7-2 and TRBJ2-7, is GAGVSQSPSNKVTEKGKDVELRCDPISGHTALYWYRQSLGQGLEFLIYFQGNSAPDKSGLPSDRFSAERTGGSVSTLTIQRTQQEDSAVYLCASSLIGQGVTYEQYFGPGTRLTVT.

Turning to this clone: Its ends do not fully match the called genes, so a read error is possible. The J gene is TRBJ1-5, the V gene TRBV5-8, with D tentatively TRBD1 (6 bases). This CDR3 region has 16 residues. Germline V gives CDR1 SGHTS, CDR2 YDEGEE. CDR3 nucleotide sequence: TGTGCCAGCAGCTTTGGCGCAGGGGTGGTCAATCTGCCCCAGCATTTT. It specifies CASSFGAGVVNLPQHF.

The chain combines TRBV4-1 with TRBJ1-6; TRBD1 agrees at 9 bases. CDR3 length: 17 amino acids. The germline V gene encodes CDR1 MGHRA and CDR2 YSYEKL. Trimming at V came to 2 bases and at J to 10 bases, leaving 12 bases not matched to a gene. The CDR3 DNA is TGCGCCAGCAGCCAATACGATCCGGGACAGGGAGTGTCACCCCTCCACTTT. Encoded protein: CASSQYDPGQGVSPLHF.

The chain recombines TRBV6-5 with TRBJ2-2; D might be TRBD2 (6 bases). CDR3 length equals 13 residues. V lost 7 bases to trimming and J lost 7 bases, with 13 bases between them. Germline loops: CDR1 MNHEY, CDR2 SVGAGI. The CDR3: CASNTGSIGELFF. In DNA, the CDR3 is TGTGCCAGCAACACCGGGAGCATCGGGGAGCTGTTTTTT.

This clone is a singleton in its sample. The CDR3 spells CASSFGLSEAFF. The DNA of the CDR3 is TGTGCCAGCAGTTTTGGATTATCGGAAGCTTTCTTT. The chain has TRBV12-3 or TRBV12-4 and TRBJ1-1; D is ambiguous. Trimming left V 3 bases short and J 8 bases short, with 10 bases between. This CDR3 comprises 12 residues.

The gene calls are TRBV12-5 and TRBJ1-1; the D gene is possibly TRBD1 (5 bases). Germline V lookup: CDR1 LGHNT, CDR2 FRNRAP. Trimming shortened V by 6 bases and J by 1 base, and 9 bases separated the two germline ends. The CDR3 has 13 residues. CDR3 sequence (DNA): TGTGCTAGTGGCGGACACCCGAACACTGAAGCTTTCTTT. Its protein product is CASGGHPNTEAFF.

V gene TRBV19 combines with J gene TRBJ1-1; no reliable D call. The germline CDR1 and CDR2 sequences are LNHDA and SQIVND (reference sequence). V was shortened by 6 bases and J by 2 bases, with 19 bases between the two germline ends. This CDR3 is 16 amino acids long. This CDR3 is CASRRTERGINTEAFF. As DNA, the CDR3 is TGTGCCAGTAGGAGGACGGAGAGAGGGATAAACACTGAAGCTTTCTTT.

The rearrangement uses TRBV6-5 and TRBJ2-7, with D perhaps matching TRBD1 (6 bases). Germline V gives CDR1 MNHEY, CDR2 SVGAGI. CDR3 length: 16 residues. Trimming removed 0 bases from V and 0 bases from J, with 12 bases in between. The CDR3: CASSYSSPGASYEQYF. CDR3 DNA sequence: TGTGCCAGCAGTTACTCGAGTCCAGGGGCCTCCTACGAGCAGTACTTC.

This chain joins TRBV5-4 and TRBJ2-3, with D unclear. V gave up 1 base and J gave up 3 bases, with 6 bases separating them. The CDR3 is made up of 13 amino acids. CDR1 is SGHNT, CDR2 YYREEE, per germline (reference sequence). The CDR3 DNA is TGTGCCAGCAGCTTGCCGACAACAGATACGCAGTATTTT. Protein sequence: CASSLPTTDTQYF. Variable domain in full (rest from reference TRBV5-4 and TRBJ2-3): ETGVTQSPTHLIKTRGQQVTLRCSSQSGHNTVSWYQQALGQGPQFIFQYYREEENGRGNFPPRFSGLQFPNYSSELNVNALELDDSALYLCASSLPTTDTQYFGPGTRLTVL.

This chain joins TRBV5-6 and TRBJ2-5; 9 bases agree with TRBD1. The CDR3 has 15 residues. V gave up 5 bases and J gave up 3 bases; unmatched junction bases: 8. The V gene's germline CDR1 is SGHDT and CDR2 YYEEEE. The CDR3 region is CASRAAGTGKETQYF. CDR3 coding DNA: TGTGCCAGCAGGGCGGCCGGGACAGGGAAAGAGACCCAGTACTTC.

As regards this clone: The germline gene is not matched at one end of the junction; a read error may be the cause. Other nucleotide sequences from this sample produce the same CDR3. The chain employs TRBV18 and TRBJ2-7; weak D call: TRBD1 (5 bases). Germline CDR1 and CDR2: KGHSH and LQKENI. This CDR3 region has 12 residues. Here the CDR3 reads CASSPRQYEQYF. DNA of the CDR3: TGTGCTAGCTCACCACGACAGTACGAGCAGTACTTC.

V is TRBV10-3 and J is TRBJ1-1; D is possibly TRBD1 (5 bases). This CDR3 is 15 amino acids long. V gave up 0 bases and J gave up 5 bases, with 13 bases separating them. CDR1 and CDR2 from the germline V gene are ENHRY and SYGVKD. The DNA of the CDR3 is TGTGCCATCAGTGAGTCGAGTCAGGGAGGGACTGAAGCTTTCTTT. It translates to CAISESSQGGTEAFF.

This clone was seen just once. The chain couples TRBV7-2 to TRBJ1-2; perhaps TRBD1 as D (6 bases). The germline V gene encodes CDR1 SGHTA and CDR2 FQGNSA. V lost 5 bases, J lost 8 bases, and 15 bases lay in between. This CDR3 comprises 13 residues. Written as DNA, the CDR3 is TGTGCCAGCAGCCCGCGACAGGTGGAAGGCTACACCTTC. It codes for CASSPRQVEGYTF. Filled out from reference TRBV7-2 and TRBJ1-2, the complete variable domain reads GAGVSQSPSNKVTEKGKDVELRCDPISGHTALYWYRQSLGQGLEFLIYFQGNSAPDKSGLPSDRFSAERTGGSVSTLTIQRTQQEDSAVYLCASSPRQVEGYTFGSGTRLTVV.

The CDR3 protein is CASSQLFGTSDEQYF. CDR3 in DNA: TGTGCCAGCAGCCAACTTTTCGGGACCTCGGACGAGCAGTACTTC. This chain joins TRBV4-2 and TRBJ2-7; D is tentatively TRBD1 or TRBD2 (5 bases each). Germline V gene data show CDR1 as LGHNA and CDR2 as YNFKEQ. The CDR3 length is 15 residues. Trimming removed 2 bases at V and 5 bases at J, with 16 bases between.

To note about this clone: Other DNA variants within this sample encode the same CDR3. The chain joins TRBV7-3 to TRBJ2-6; 10 bases are a match to TRBD1. This CDR3 is built from 16 residues. The V gene's germline CDR1 is SGHTA and CDR2 FQGTGA. Trimming cost V 5 bases and J 7 bases; bases outside gene matches: 8. CDR3 protein: CASSRDRGPGANVLTF. The CDR3 DNA reads as TGTGCCAGCAGCCGGGACAGGGGTCCGGGAGCCAACGTCCTGACTTTC. The full variable domain, with the rest looked up from reference TRBV7-3 and TRBJ2-6, is GAGVSQTPSNKVTEKGKYVELRCDPISGHTALYWYRQSLGQGPEFLIYFQGTGAADDSGLPNDRFFAVRPEGSVSTLKIQRTERGDSAVYLCASSRDRGPGANVLTFGAGSRLTVL.

The chain is built from TRBV29-1 and TRBJ1-1; D gene unclear. Germline assignment: CDR1 SQVTM and CDR2 ANQGSEA. The CDR3 has 11 residues. The CDR3 protein is CSDGVHTEAFF. The CDR3 DNA is TGCAGTGACGGGGTTCACACTGAAGCTTTCTTT. Drawing the rest from reference TRBV29-1 and TRBJ1-1, the complete variable domain is SAVISQKPSRDICQRGTSLTIQCQVDSQVTMMFWYRQQPGQSLTLIATANQGSEATYESGFVIDKFPISRPNLTFSTLTVSNMSPEDSSIYLCSDGVHTEAFFGQGTRLTVV.

The rearrangement uses TRBV4-1 and TRBJ2-3; no reliable D call. Germline CDR1 and CDR2: MGHRA and YSYEKL. The V and J ends lost 6 bases and 1 base respectively, with 2 bases between them. This CDR3 has 11 residues. The CDR3 loop reads CASRRTDTQYF. In nucleotides, the CDR3 is TGCGCCAGCAGACGCACAGATACGCAGTATTTT.

The rearrangement joins TRBV4-3 to TRBJ2-7; TRBD1 agrees at 10 bases. The CDR3 has 14 residues. Germline V gene data show CDR1 as LGHNA and CDR2 as YSLEER. The V segment lost 5 bases and the J segment 3 bases; nucleotides outside the gene matches: 4. CDR3 coding DNA: TGCGCCAGCAGCTCCGGGACAGGGGACTACGAGCAGTACTTC. It specifies CASSSGTGDYEQYF.

V usage is TRBV7-2 and J usage is TRBJ1-3; D not resolved. The CDR3 has 14 residues. Trimming left V 4 bases short and J 1 base short, with 8 bases between. Germline lookup yields CDR1 SGHTA and CDR2 FQGNSA. CDR3 nucleotide sequence: TGTGCCAGCAGCTCCATTTTATCTGGAAACACCATATATTTT. Translation gives CASSSILSGNTIYF.

The chain joins TRBV5-5 to TRBJ1-5; a possible D gene is TRBD1 (5 bases). The CDR3 is 15 residues long. The germline V gene has CDR1 SGHKS and CDR2 YYEKEE (reference sequence). Trimming cost V 4 bases and J 7 bases, with 18 bases left between them. The CDR3 reads CASSPQDTQDQPQHF. CDR3 sequence (DNA): TGTGCCAGCAGCCCCCAGGACACGCAGGACCAGCCCCAGCATTTT.

The chain couples TRBV19 to TRBJ2-2, with TRBD2 identical over 9 bases. Germline values: CDR1 LNHDA, CDR2 SQIVND (reference sequence). This CDR3 is 14 amino acids long. J was trimmed by 3 bases and V by 7 bases; bases with no gene match: 3. CDR3 DNA: TGTGCCAGTAAAGCTAGCGGGGACACCGGGGAGCTGTTTTTT. Its translation: CASKASGDTGELFF. Full variable domain (remainder filled in from reference TRBV19 and TRBJ2-2): DGGITQSPKYLFRKEGQNVTLSCEQNLNHDAMYWYRQDPGQGLRLIYYSQIVNDFQKGDIAEGYSVSREKKESFPLTVTSAQKNPTAFYLCASKASGDTGELFFGEGSRLTVL.